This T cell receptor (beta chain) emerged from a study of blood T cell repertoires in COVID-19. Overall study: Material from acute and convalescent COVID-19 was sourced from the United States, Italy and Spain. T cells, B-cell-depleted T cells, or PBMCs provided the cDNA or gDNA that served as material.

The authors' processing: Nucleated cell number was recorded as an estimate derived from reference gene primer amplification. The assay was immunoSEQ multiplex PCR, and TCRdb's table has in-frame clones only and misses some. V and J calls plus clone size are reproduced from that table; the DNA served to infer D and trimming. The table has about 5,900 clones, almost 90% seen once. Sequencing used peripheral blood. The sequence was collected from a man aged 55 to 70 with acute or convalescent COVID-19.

The CDR3 bases are TGTGCCAGCAGCGAGACTATGGGCGGGGAGCTGTTTTTT. Its translation: CASSETMGGELFF. The chain links TRBV6-5 to TRBJ2-2; D possibly corresponds to TRBD2 (5 bases). Germline V gene sequence: CDR1 MNHEY, CDR2 SVGAGI. Trimming pared 6 bases from V and 7 bases from J, leaving 12 bases between. The CDR3 contains 13 residues.